This T cell receptor beta chain was documented in a study of CD4 T cells in relation to SARS-CoV-2 and coronaviruses (dated by TCRdb to the early 2020s). Regarding the study in general: In the ViraFEST assay, PBMCs were grown with antigen for around nine days, and TCR beta CDR3s were then sequenced to identify antigen-specific clonal expansions. The Adaptive Biotechnologies TCR-sequencing kit was used to sequence samples from three pre-COVID donors and the naive versus memory experiments, whereas other data were Illumina-based. The study assessed, at the TCR clonotype level, memory CD4+ T cell crossreactivity between SARS-CoV-2 and common cold coronavirus spike proteins. A different TCR-beta assay, based on Illumina, was used to sequence expansion assays from other donors in the study. HLA restriction was mapped for shared crossreactive spike epitopes using patient-derived lymphoblastoid cell lines. An HIV-1 Nef peptide pool or a no-peptide culture served as the negative reference condition.

Including the terminal cysteine and phenylalanine, the CDR3 comprises 14 residues. CDR3 DNA is the only sequence kept; it has 42 bases, read in frame from the first base. V trim: 6 bases; J trim: 4 bases; unmatched bases: 8. Reading the germline V gene gives CDR1 MDHEN and CDR2 SYDVKM. Receptors were amplified or captured by the immunoSEQ multiplex PCR assay. On the authors' methods: During preprocessing, nonproductive sequences were removed, as were CDR3s that did not start with C, did not end with F or W, or were shorter than 7 amino acids. Antigen-specific clonotypes were called with the MANAFEST web app, based on expansion relative to reference and other culture wells. To be counted as positive, a clone had to show significant expansion compared with the reference culture, at an FDR below 0.05, in 2 of 3 replicate wells. Positive clones also required significant expansion versus all other tandem wells and an odds ratio above 5. After three terminal residues were trimmed from each end, CDR3 homology was quantified as pairwise Levenshtein distance using the stringdist R package. Not all clones reach the TCRdb copy of this immuneACCESS table, which keeps in-frame sequences only. Checked studies attribute under half of the gap to unresolved V genes and leave the rest unexplained. V, J and clone size were drawn from that table, and D and trimming were deduced from the DNA. The sample table contains roughly 30,000 clones; only one count was recorded for less than 85% of them. The ten largest make up roughly 15% of the sample.

In regard to this clone: The clone's antigen remains unknown. No base qualities exist here, and no much larger clone lies one base off it.

Summary of the overall study and its limitations: Small numbers of patients and of tested TCRs limited the study. Crossreactive clones showed significantly weaker SARS-CoV-2-driven expansion than monoreactive clones, consistent with antigenic imprinting. Since the crossreactivity analysis centred on spike protein, crossreactivity against other viral proteins was not assessed. No donor contributed both pre-pandemic and post-infection samples, which limited tracing the source of pre-existing responses. In approximately 65% of donors, memory CD4+ clonotypes turned up that crossrecognized SARS-CoV-2 and at least one common cold coronavirus spike.

CD4+ T cells from unexposed donors were collected before the COVID-19 pandemic (2011-2018). After less than eleven days of culture, CD4+ T cells were isolated with the EasySep CD4+ T cell isolation kit. As cell number allowed, CD4+ T cells from unexposed donors were tested for reactivity to SARS-CoV-2 S and N and to four common cold coronavirus spike pools. Around 1.9 million PBMCs per well were cultured in IMDM with roughly 5% human AB serum and about 9.7 IU/ml IL-2. Half of the culture medium was replaced with fresh IL-2-containing medium on days 3 and 7. Triplicate replicate wells were generally used for each peptide culture condition. The leukapheresis product used for the unexposed donors was purchased from a commercial source. PBMCs were isolated from leukapheresis product or whole blood by Ficoll-Paque PLUS gradient centrifugation. PBMCs were either used fresh in the expansion assay or cryopreserved at -140 degrees C. The QIAamp Micro DNA Kit was used to extract genomic DNA from the CD4+ T cells.

In this chain, TRBV28 is recombined with TRBJ1-1; 7 bases in the junction line up with TRBD1. The sequence derives from a human donor in good health. Sequenced material: CD4+ T cells from PBMCs, cultured in vitro. The CDR3 is CASRSTGEVTEAFF. The DNA reads as follows: TGTGCCAGCAGGTCCACAGGGGAGGTCACTGAAGCTTTCTTT. Outside the CDR3, residues come from the reference TRBV28 and TRBJ1-1 proteins, so the full variable domain is: DVKVTQSSRYLVKRTGEKVFLECVQDMDHENMFWYRQDPGLGLRLIYFSYDVKMKEKGDIPEGYSVSREKKERFSLILESASTNQTSMYLCASRSTGEVTEAFFGQGTRLTVV.